Below, 20 T cell receptor beta chains from the same sample are listed, as sequenced in a study of CD8+ T cells in alopecia areata. Reverse transcription of extracted RNA yielded cDNA, which provided the sequencing template. Sequencing used immunoSEQ multiplex PCR; TCRdb keeps in-frame clones, though not all of them. The sample shows 110,000 or so clones, around 54% of them seen only once. The treatment is: oral pan-JAK inhibitor, 5-10 mg twice daily. The material sequenced was CD4+ T cells sorted from blood, taken at week 24, from a patient treated with tofacitinib. Receptors originate from a human donor with alopecia areata.

This clone showed up many times. The J gene is TRBJ2-3, the V gene TRBV18; D remains unclear. CDR1 is KGHSH, CDR2 LQKENI, per germline. V lost 3 bases, J lost 6 bases, and 10 bases lay in between. CDR3 length: 13 residues. The CDR3 loop reads CASSPTKSDTQYF. The CDR3 nucleotides read TGTGCCAGCTCACCTACGAAGAGTGATACGCAGTATTTT.

This clone came up a few times. V is TRBV29-1 and J is TRBJ2-7; 9 bases are shared with TRBD1. The trim removed 7 bases at V and 3 bases at J, leaving 7 bases unmatched. Germline V gene data show CDR1 as SQVTM and CDR2 as ANQGSEA. This CDR3 spans 13 amino acids. CDR3 protein: CSAESTGGYEQYF. The CDR3 DNA is TGCAGCGCCGAATCGACAGGGGGCTACGAGCAGTACTTC.

This clone was found a few times. The V call is TRBV7-2, the J call TRBJ1-6, with a weak D call TRBD1 (5 bases). Germline assignment: CDR1 SGHTA and CDR2 FQGNSA. V lost 1 base, J lost 8 bases, and 9 bases lay in between. The CDR3 length is 14 residues. The CDR3 sequence is CASSLDGGYSPLHF. CDR3 bases: TGTGCCAGCAGCTTAGATGGGGGGTATTCACCCCTCCACTTT.

The CDR3 sequence: CASSLTSGYGYTF. As DNA, the CDR3 is TGTGCCAGCAGTCTCACCAGCGGCTATGGCTACACCTTC. This sequence joins TRBV27 and TRBJ1-2; D call uncertain. The CDR3 extends over 13 amino acids. Between the trimmed V and J ends, which lost 5 bases and 4 bases, there was a span of 11 bases. The germline V gene has CDR1 MNHEY and CDR2 SMNVEV (reference sequence).

This clone was found once. The chain carries TRBV5-1 and TRBJ2-5; D is ambiguous. Trimming took 6 bases from V and 1 from J, leaving 13 bases between them. The CDR3 consists of 14 residues. In germline, CDR1 is SGHRS, CDR2 YFSETQ. The CDR3 DNA sequence: TGCGCCAGCAAAGGTGTTTTTACCCAAGAGACCCAGTACTTC. Amino acid sequence: CASKGVFTQETQYF.

The chain employs TRBV27 and TRBJ1-2, with D perhaps TRBD1 (6 bases). This CDR3 is built from 15 residues. V was clipped by 6 bases and J by 1 base, with 15 bases between them. The germline V gene encodes CDR1 MNHEY and CDR2 SMNVEV (reference sequence). The CDR3 DNA is TGTGCCAGCAGAAACGGGGGCGCAATTAACTATGGCTACACCTTC. It yields the protein CASRNGGAINYGYTF.

The chain is built from TRBV5-4 and TRBJ1-2; no clear D gene. The V gene's germline CDR1 is SGHNT and CDR2 YYREEE (reference sequence). The CDR3 has 14 residues. V dropped 0 bases and J dropped 1 base, with 7 bases sitting between them. This CDR3 reads CASSLDGYNYGYTF. The DNA for the CDR3 is TGTGCCAGCAGCTTGGACGGTTATAACTATGGCTACACCTTC.

The chain couples TRBV4-3 to TRBJ1-1, with D perhaps TRBD1 (6 bases). Germline CDR1 LGHNA, CDR2 YSLEER. This CDR3 comprises 13 residues. The ends were cut back, 6 bases at V and 1 base at J, with 9 bases in the middle. CDR3 sequence (DNA): TGCGCCAGCAGGATACAGGGGAACACTGAAGCTTTCTTT. It codes for CASRIQGNTEAFF.

The chain couples TRBV7-2 to TRBJ1-2, with unresolved D. CDR3 size: 14 residues. The V gene's germline CDR1 is SGHTA and CDR2 FQGNSA. V was cut by 5 bases and J by 2 bases, with 12 bases left in between. The CDR3 bases are TGTGCCAGCAGCCCAGACCGAGGGAACTATGGCTACACCTTC. It codes for CASSPDRGNYGYTF.

This sequence joins TRBV7-8 and TRBJ2-3, with D possibly being TRBD1 (5 bases). The ends were cut back, 3 bases at V and 2 bases at J, with 12 bases in the middle. CDR1 and CDR2 (germline): SGHVS, FQNEAQ. The CDR3 has 15 residues. The CDR3 region is CASSLRGAYTDTQYF. The DNA for the CDR3 is TGTGCCAGCAGCTTGCGTGGGGCATACACAGATACGCAGTATTTT.

This clone showed up just a few times. The CDR3 nucleotides read TGTGCCAGCAGCTTGGGAGAAGATACGCAGTATTTT. Translation gives CASSLGEDTQYF. This chain joins TRBV5-4 and TRBJ2-3; no firm D call. Between the trimmed V and J ends, which lost 0 bases and 5 bases, there was a span of 4 bases. Per germline, CDR1 SGHNT and CDR2 YYREEE (reference sequence). This CDR3 spans 12 amino acids.

The chain is built from TRBV2 and TRBJ2-7; TRBD1 is a possible D gene (6 bases). Per the germline V gene, CDR1 is SNHLY and CDR2 is FYNNEI. CDR3 length: 13 residues. V lost 7 bases, J lost 2 bases, and 12 bases lay in between. In DNA, the CDR3 is TGTGCCAGCATCGGACAGCCGCCCTACGAGCAGTACTTC. Translating it yields CASIGQPPYEQYF.

V gene TRBV6-6 combines with J gene TRBJ2-5; D might be TRBD1 or TRBD2, each matching 6 bases. Trimming cost V 6 bases and J 5 bases, with 10 bases left between them. Germline values: CDR1 MNHNY, CDR2 SVGAGI (reference sequence). The CDR3 extends over 12 amino acids. CDR3: CASSPGGETQYF. Here the CDR3 DNA reads TGTGCCAGCAGCCCCGGGGGCGAGACCCAGTACTTC.

Here the CDR3 reads CASSSRDRVVGYTF. CDR3 nucleotide sequence: TGTGCCAGCAGTTCCCGGGACAGGGTAGTTGGCTACACCTTC. The chain links TRBV25-1 to TRBJ1-2; 9 nucleotides line up with TRBD1. The CDR3 sequence is 14 residues long. CDR1 is MGHDK, CDR2 SYGVNS, per germline. Losses at the gene ends were 5 bases for V and 7 bases for J; bases not matched to a gene: 8.

The sample holds a few counts of this clone. The CDR3 sequence is CASSRNYGYTF. CDR3 sequence (DNA): TGTGCCAGCAGTCGGAACTATGGCTACACCTTC. This chain joins TRBV2 and TRBJ1-2, with D unclear. V was shortened by 5 bases and J by 2 bases, with 3 bases between the two germline ends. CDR3 length: 11 residues. CDR1 and CDR2 (germline): SNHLY, FYNNEI.

This clone turned up a few times. The chain couples TRBV10-3 to TRBJ1-1, with 10 bases fitting TRBD1. Looked up from germline, CDR1 is ENHRY and CDR2 is SYGVKD. J lost 8 bases, V lost 7 bases, and 7 bases had no gene match. This CDR3 comprises 13 residues. CDR3 protein: CAITPGQGPEAFF. The CDR3 nucleotides are TGTGCCATCACTCCGGGACAGGGGCCCGAAGCTTTCTTT.

The chain combines TRBV29-1 with TRBJ2-5; D ambiguous. The end of the DNA is better explained by TRBJ2-7, so the J call may be wrong. Germline lookup yields CDR1 SQVTM and CDR2 ANQGSEA. The CDR3 extends over 14 amino acids. The CDR3: CSVGRIGLDYEQYF. The CDR3 nucleotides read TGCAGCGTCGGGCGAATTGGGTTGGACTACGAGCAGTACTTC.

V is TRBV6-6 and J is TRBJ1-6; D remains ambiguous. Germline CDR1 MNHNY, CDR2 SVGAGI (reference sequence). Trimming shortened V by 2 bases and J by 7 bases, and 12 bases separated the two germline ends. This CDR3 comprises 15 residues. The CDR3 sequence is CASSYPGRLNSPLHF. In DNA form, the CDR3 reads TGTGCCAGCAGTTACCCCGGCAGGTTGAATTCACCCCTCCACTTT.

Written as DNA, the CDR3 is TGCGCCAGCAGCATGGGGACGGGCGTGATAGCGGGGAGCCAAGAGACCCAGTACTTC. It is translated as CASSMGTGVIAGSQETQYF. V and J are TRBV5-1 and TRBJ2-5, with 8 positions matching TRBD2. The CDR3 is 19 residues long. Germline CDR1 SGHRS, CDR2 YFSETQ. V shed 4 bases, J shed 1 base, and the junction held 18 bases outside the gene matches.

The chain combines TRBV19 with TRBJ2-5, with D maybe TRBD1 (6 bases). V lost 8 bases and J 4 bases, leaving 14 bases between the germline ends. Germline V CDR1 and CDR2: LNHDA, SQIVND (reference sequence). The CDR3 has 13 amino acids. The CDR3 is CASVDRVGETQYF. CDR3 in DNA: TGTGCCAGTGTGGACAGAGTTGGAGAGACCCAGTACTTC.